Presented here are 15 T cell receptor beta chains from one specimen sequenced in a study of T cells in women clearing cervical HPV infection. TCRdb keeps only in-frame clones here, not all; method: immunoSEQ multiplex PCR. Its table lists more than 40,000 clones. Material for sequencing was blood buffy coat. The receptors were gathered from a woman between 18 and 69 years old with a cervical HPV16 infection that either progressed to CIN3+ or cleared (not recorded which).

Notes on this clone: The read ends 3 residues shy of where the CDR3 ends; the end is completed using the germline J gene. The chain links TRBV6-2 or TRBV6-3 to TRBJ1-5; TRBD1 might be the D (6 bases). Germline CDR1 and CDR2: MNHEY and SVGEGT. CDR3 length: 16 amino acids. Trimming left V 5 bases short and J 2 bases short, with 16 bases between. CDR3 DNA, as far as it was read: TGTGCCAGCAGTCAACAGGGAGGTGAGGGCAATCAGCCC. Its translation is CASSQQGGEGNQP. The whole CDR3 is CASSQQGGEGNQPQHF.

Remarks on this clone: The read comes to an end 3 residues before the CDR3 does, leaving the germline J gene to fill in the end. V is TRBV19 and J is TRBJ2-6; tentative D call: TRBD2 (6 bases). Germline values: CDR1 LNHDA, CDR2 SQIVND (reference sequence). V shed 5 bases and J shed 0 bases, with 11 bases lying between them. This CDR3 contains 16 residues. The CDR3 bases that were read are TGTGCCAGTAGTTTTTCAGCGGGCTCTGGGGCCAACGTC. It codes for CASSFSAGSGANV. The whole CDR3 sequence is CASSFSAGSGANVLTF.

Turning to this clone: The read ends 3 residues shy of where the CDR3 ends; the end is completed using the germline J gene. The genes are TRBV5-1 and TRBJ1-4; 9 bases map to TRBD1. In germline, CDR1 is SGHRS, CDR2 YFSETQ. There are 15 residues in the CDR3. V shed 2 bases and J 8 bases; nucleotides not matched to a gene: 7. The CDR3 DNA, read in part, is TGCGCCAGCAGCTTAGGGGGGACAGGGAGAGAAAAA. It specifies CASSLGGTGREK. The whole CDR3 region reads CASSLGGTGREKLFF.

As for this clone: The CDR3 end is not reached by the read, which stops 3 residues before it; the germline J gene fills it in. The J gene is TRBJ2-4, the V gene TRBV2; D gene uncertain. Germline loops: CDR1 SNHLY, CDR2 FYNNEI. The CDR3 runs to 14 residues. The part of the CDR3 DNA that was read is TGTGCCAGCAGTGAAGAGGGCAGCACCTATGGT. This translates into CASSEEGSTYG. The complete CDR3 sequence is CASSEEGSTYGQYF. The full variable domain, in which reference TRBV2 and TRBJ2-4 provide the parts outside the CDR3, is EPEVTQTPSHQVTQMGQEVILRCVPISNHLYFYWYRQILGQKVEFLVSFYNNEISEKSEIFDDQFSVERPDGSNFTLKIRSTKLEDSAMYFCASSEEGSTYGQYFGAGTRLSVL.

Comment on this clone: The read ends 3 residues before the CDR3 terminus; that terminus is restored from the germline J gene. The rearrangement joins TRBV18 to TRBJ1-1, with D perhaps TRBD1 (6 bases). The CDR3 is 13 amino acids. Trimming shortened V by 2 bases and J by 6 bases, and 10 bases separated the two germline ends. Germline values: CDR1 KGHSH, CDR2 LQKENI. The chain's CDR3 is CASSPKKGAEAFF. The DNA read from the CDR3 is TGTGCCAGCTCACCAAAAAAGGGGGCTGAA.

In regard to this clone: From the germline J gene comes the end of the CDR3, since the read stops 3 residues before it. This chain connects TRBV2 to TRBJ2-1, with D maybe TRBD1 (6 bases). The CDR3 runs 16 residues. The V end lost 6 bases, the J end lost 2 bases, and 17 bases lay between the germline ends. In germline, CDR1 is SNHLY, CDR2 FYNNEI. The part of the CDR3 DNA that was read is TGTGCCAGCAGCTCATTGGGGGCTGGCCCCTACAATGAG. It yields the protein CASSSLGAGPYNE. The CDR3 as a whole reads CASSSLGAGPYNEQFF.

Comment on this clone: The read ends 3 residues early relative to the CDR3; the germline J gene fills the gap. J is TRBJ2-3 and V is TRBV20-1; TRBD2 agrees at 7 bases. V lost 1 base to trimming and J lost 1 base; unmatched junction nucleotides: 11. The germline CDR1 and CDR2 sequences are DFQATT and SNEGSKA (reference sequence). The CDR3 contains 17 residues. The CDR3 bases that were read are TGCAGTGCTAGAGTCGGGAGTGGTCGGGGGGGCACAGATACG. Protein sequence: CSARVGSGRGGTDT. The full CDR3 reads CSARVGSGRGGTDTQYF.

A remark on this clone: The read comes to an end 3 residues before the CDR3 does, leaving the germline J gene to fill in the end. This chain uses TRBV20-1 with TRBJ1-5; TRBD1 matches 10 bases. The CDR3 contains 16 residues. From germline, CDR1 is DFQATT and CDR2 SNEGSKA (reference sequence). V dropped 4 bases and J dropped 1; count of bases not matched to a gene: 7. Incomplete CDR3 DNA: TGCAGTGCTACCCGACAGGGGGCGCGGAGCAATCAGCCC. As protein: CSATRQGARSNQP. The whole CDR3 sequence is CSATRQGARSNQPQHF.

With regard to this clone: The CDR3 is cut off 3 residues early in the read; its end comes from the germline J gene. The gene calls are TRBV19 and TRBJ2-3, with 8 bases aligning to TRBD2. The CDR3 spans 14 residues. CDR1 is LNHDA and CDR2 is SQIVND in the germline V gene (reference sequence). CDR3 bases read: TGTGCCAGTAGTCCCACCGGGGGGGTCGAGACG. This codes for CASSPTGGVET. The whole CDR3 region reads CASSPTGGVETQYF.

Of note for this clone: Read data end 3 residues before the CDR3 end; the end is taken from the germline J gene. The rearrangement joins TRBV19 to TRBJ1-1, with D perhaps TRBD1 (5 bases). In germline, CDR1 is LNHDA, CDR2 SQIVND (reference sequence). With 6 bases removed from V and 3 bases from J, the gap between germline ends came to 11 bases. CDR3 length: 13 amino acids. This chain's CDR3 is CASSLLGHTEAFF. The part of the CDR3 DNA that was read is TGTGCCAGTAGCCTCTTGGGGCACACTGAA. Drawing the rest from reference TRBV19 and TRBJ1-1, the complete variable domain is DGGITQSPKYLFRKEGQNVTLSCEQNLNHDAMYWYRQDPGQGLRLIYYSQIVNDFQKGDIAEGYSVSREKKESFPLTVTSAQKNPTAFYLCASSLLGHTEAFFGQGTRLTVV.

About this clone itself: The read terminates 3 residues ahead of where the CDR3 ends, so the germline J gene completes it. The chain links TRBV19 to TRBJ1-2, with a tentative D call TRBD1 (6 bases). Germline V gene lookup returns CDR1 LNHDA and CDR2 SQIVND (reference sequence). The CDR3 consists of 15 residues. Partial CDR3 DNA: TGTGCCAGTAGTATCTCGGCGGGGGGGCTCTACGAC. This sequence encodes CASSISAGGLYD. The CDR3 as a whole reads CASSISAGGLYDYTF.

Comment on this clone: The read ends 3 residues early relative to the CDR3; the germline J gene fills the gap. The V and J genes are TRBV5-6 and TRBJ1-4; D not certain. There are 12 residues in the CDR3. The V gene's germline CDR1 is SGHDT and CDR2 YYEEEE. The sequenced part of the CDR3 DNA is TGTGCCAGCAGTAGTGCCGGGTCACCA. Amino acids: CASSSAGSP. The whole CDR3 region reads CASSSAGSPLFF.

Regarding this clone: Read sequence stops 3 residues before the CDR3 end, and the germline J gene provides the missing end. The rearrangement joins TRBV19 to TRBJ1-4; a weak D match, TRBD1 (5 bases). Per the germline V gene, CDR1 is LNHDA and CDR2 is SQIVND (reference sequence). The CDR3 consists of 15 residues. The CDR3 loop is CASRKTETARSPLFF. The part of the CDR3 DNA that was read is TGTGCCAGTAGGAAGACAGAGACAGCCCGTTCACCA.

With respect to this clone: The read terminates 3 residues ahead of where the CDR3 ends, so the germline J gene completes it. This chain uses TRBV18 with TRBJ2-7; D may be TRBD1 (5 bases). Germline CDR1 is KGHSH and CDR2 is LQKENI. The CDR3 is 18 amino acids. Between the trimmed V and J ends, which lost 2 bases and 0 bases, there was a span of 20 bases. This CDR3 is CASSPEDQGPFNSYEQYF. CDR3 bases read: TGTGCCAGCTCACCAGAGGATCAGGGCCCCTTTAACTCCTACGAG. The variable domain in full, completed from reference TRBV18 and TRBJ2-7, reads NAGVMQNPRHLVRRRGQEARLRCSPMKGHSHVYWYRQLPEEGLKFMVYLQKENIIDESGMPKERFSAEFPKEGPSILRIQQVVRGDSAAYFCASSPEDQGPFNSYEQYFGPGTRLTVT.

This CDR3 is CAISDGGLAGGRDTQYF. The covered CDR3 bases are TGTGCCATCAGTGATGGGGGACTAGCGGGGGGGCGAGATACG. The chain is built from TRBV10-3 and TRBJ2-3, with 16 bases lining up with TRBD2. The DNA ends 3 residues before the CDR3 does, and the rest of the CDR3 is filled in from the germline J gene. The junction had 5 bases not matched to a gene; V was cut back by 3 bases and J by 5 bases. The germline V gene has CDR1 ENHRY and CDR2 SYGVKD. CDR3 length: 17 residues.